Presented here are 32 T cell receptor beta chains from one specimen sequenced in a study of cytomegalovirus exposure and HLA in healthy donors. The PCR had 60 Vbeta and 13 Jbeta primers. The repertoire was sequenced with immunoSEQ multiplex PCR; TCRdb's copy has only in-frame clones and lacks some. The data contain about 130,000 clones, 70% to 80% of them singletons. The sample comprised PBMCs. The receptors were sampled from a man aged 25 to 40 in good health and CMV-seronegative.

V gene TRBV5-1 combines with J gene TRBJ2-7; 10 bases agree with TRBD1. The CDR3 consists of 15 residues. The trim removed 5 bases at V and 2 bases at J, leaving 7 bases unmatched. The V gene's germline CDR1 is SGHRS and CDR2 YFSETQ. In nucleotides, the CDR3 is TGCGCCAGCAGGGTGCTAGGACAGGGGGCCTACGAGCAGTACTTC. Translating gives CASRVLGQGAYEQYF.

V usage is TRBV19 and J usage is TRBJ2-7; tentatively, D is TRBD1 (6 bases). CDR1 and CDR2 (germline): LNHDA, SQIVND (reference sequence). V gave up 3 bases and J gave up 2 bases, with 11 bases separating them. The CDR3 contains 14 residues. CDR3 nucleotides: TGTGCCAGTAGTATTACAGGGCTGCCCTACGAGCAGTACTTC. This gives the protein CASSITGLPYEQYF.

The rearrangement joins TRBV6-1 to TRBJ2-7, with 7 bases lining up with TRBD1. Germline values: CDR1 MNHNS, CDR2 SASEGT. CDR3 size: 14 residues. Trimming removed 8 bases from V and 5 bases from J; junction bases left unmatched: 12. This CDR3 is CASEDRAATHEQYF. The CDR3 DNA sequence: TGTGCCAGCGAAGACAGGGCGGCAACTCACGAGCAGTACTTC.

The V gene is TRBV2, the J gene TRBJ2-7, with D maybe TRBD1 (5 bases). The CDR3 covers 12 residues. Germline V lookup: CDR1 SNHLY, CDR2 FYNNEI. V lost 10 bases and J lost 5, with 15 bases in between. The CDR3 sequence: CANRQSRNEQYF. CDR3 DNA sequence: TGTGCCAACAGACAGTCGCGAAACGAGCAGTACTTC.

This clone came up once. This sequence joins TRBV6-1 and TRBJ2-2, with TRBD1 matching over 7 bases. The length of the CDR3 is 14 residues. The germline V gene encodes CDR1 MNHNS and CDR2 SASEGT. V gave up 5 bases and J gave up 4 bases; unmatched junction bases: 4. DNA for the CDR3: TGTGCCAGCAGTCCCGACAGGGTCACCGGGGAGCTGTTTTTT. It specifies CASSPDRVTGELFF.

The chain couples TRBV7-9 to TRBJ1-2; TRBD1 aligns across 9 bases. This CDR3 has 15 residues. The germline CDR1 and CDR2 sequences are SEHNR and FQNEAQ (reference sequence). Unmatched junction bases numbered 4, after V lost 2 bases and J lost 3 bases. The CDR3 nucleotides read TGTGCCAGCAGCTTAAGCCGGACAGGGGACTATGGCTACACCTTC. Amino acid sequence: CASSLSRTGDYGYTF.

About this clone: The same CDR3 also results from other DNA sequences found in this sample. The chain uses TRBV7-8 and TRBJ2-3, with D perhaps TRBD2 (6 bases). This CDR3 region has 15 residues. The V gene's germline CDR1 is SGHVS and CDR2 FQNEAQ. With 7 bases removed from V and 8 bases from J, the gap between germline ends came to 22 bases. The CDR3 loop is CASNRGLALGVTQYF. The CDR3 DNA reads TGTGCCAGCAACCGAGGGCTAGCGCTAGGGGTTACGCAGTATTTT.

The chain couples TRBV2 to TRBJ1-2, with no clear D. Trimming took 9 bases from V and 14 from J, leaving 16 bases between them. The CDR3 consists of 10 residues. The germline V gene encodes CDR1 SNHLY and CDR2 FYNNEI. CDR3 DNA: TGTGCCAGTTCACAGCCTGCGAGAACCTTC. Translating it yields CASSQPARTF.

This chain uses TRBV5-4 with TRBJ2-1; perhaps TRBD2 as D (5 bases). CDR3 length: 15 amino acids. Germline V gene lookup returns CDR1 SGHNT and CDR2 YYREEE (reference sequence). The germline V and J ends were trimmed by 0 bases and 3 bases, with 10 bases remaining between them. This chain's CDR3 is CASSLAAGLYNEQFF. In DNA form, the CDR3 reads TGTGCCAGCAGCTTGGCGGCGGGCCTCTACAATGAGCAGTTCTTC.

This chain joins TRBV7-6 and TRBJ1-1, with D maybe TRBD1 (5 bases). This CDR3 contains 14 residues. Deletions cut 1 base from V and 2 bases from J, with 8 bases between. Germline V gene lookup returns CDR1 SGHVS and CDR2 FNYEAQ. CDR3 DNA: TGTGCCAGCAGCTTAGTTCAGGGTAACACTGAAGCTTTCTTT. This encodes CASSLVQGNTEAFF.

The chain recombines TRBV9 with TRBJ1-2, with D perhaps TRBD1 (5 bases). V lost 0 bases, J lost 7 bases, and 13 bases lay in between. The CDR3 runs to 14 residues. Germline V CDR1 and CDR2: SGDLS, YYNGEE. The CDR3 bases are TGTGCCAGCAGCGTAGGGTCTGGGGGGGGTGGCTACACCTTC. Its protein is CASSVGSGGGGYTF.

The chain uses TRBV19 and TRBJ1-4; D call uncertain. Trimming removed 4 bases at V and 7 bases at J, with 16 bases between. This CDR3 has 15 residues. The germline V gene encodes CDR1 LNHDA and CDR2 SQIVND (reference sequence). Written as DNA, the CDR3 is TGTGCCAGTAGTACCGGGTCTATTCGGAGTGAAAAACTGTTTTTT. Protein sequence: CASSTGSIRSEKLFF. Supplemented by reference TRBV19 and TRBJ1-4, the full variable domain reads DGGITQSPKYLFRKEGQNVTLSCEQNLNHDAMYWYRQDPGQGLRLIYYSQIVNDFQKGDIAEGYSVSREKKESFPLTVTSAQKNPTAFYLCASSTGSIRSEKLFFGSGTQLSVL.

V is TRBV7-8 and J is TRBJ2-3, with 7 bases aligning to TRBD2. The germline V gene encodes CDR1 SGHVS and CDR2 FQNEAQ. Trimming cost V 2 bases and J 7 bases; bases outside gene matches: 9. The CDR3 contains 15 residues. The CDR3 nucleotides are TGTGCCAGCAGCTTAAGGGGCCTAGCGGAAAATACGCAGTATTTT. This codes for CASSLRGLAENTQYF.

The J gene is TRBJ2-1, the V gene TRBV4-2, with TRBD2 matching 11 bases. V gave up 0 bases and J gave up 3 bases; unmatched junction bases: 1. The CDR3 runs 16 residues. Germline CDR1 reads LGHNA; CDR2 reads YNFKEQ. CDR3 in amino acids: CASSQDGTSGYNEQFF. The CDR3 region has the DNA TGTGCCAGCAGCCAAGACGGGACTAGCGGCTACAATGAGCAGTTCTTC.

To note about this clone: In the same sample, other DNA sequences code for this CDR3. The chain is built from TRBV5-1 and TRBJ2-5; D is possibly TRBD1 (6 bases). The germline V gene has CDR1 SGHRS and CDR2 YFSETQ. The CDR3 is made up of 14 amino acids. V lost 0 bases to trimming and J lost 1 base, with 7 bases between them. CDR3 sequence: CASSLGGGQETQYF. In DNA form, the CDR3 reads TGCGCCAGCAGCTTGGGAGGGGGCCAAGAGACCCAGTACTTC.

This rearrangement joins TRBV27 to TRBJ2-1; 7 bases match TRBD2. Per germline, CDR1 MNHEY and CDR2 SMNVEV (reference sequence). The V gene end was trimmed by 6 bases and the J gene end by 8 bases; junction bases not matched to a gene: 19. This CDR3 has 17 residues. The CDR3 region has the DNA TGTGCCAGCAGCGCCCCCGCTAGCGGCACCCCCTCGTATGAGCAGTTCTTC. Amino acids: CASSAPASGTPSYEQFF.

The rearrangement links TRBV18 to TRBJ2-3; a weak D match, TRBD1 (6 bases). This CDR3 contains 14 residues. Germline V CDR1 and CDR2: KGHSH, LQKENI. V was cut by 1 base and J by 6 bases, with 11 bases left in between. The CDR3 DNA sequence: TGTGCCAGCTCACCACAGGGGGTACAGGATACGCAGTATTTT. It yields the protein CASSPQGVQDTQYF.

This sequence joins TRBV5-1 and TRBJ1-2; D ambiguous. Germline loops: CDR1 SGHRS, CDR2 YFSETQ. The CDR3 consists of 15 residues. V was cut by 0 bases and J by 8 bases, with 17 bases left in between. The CDR3 here is CASSLVAGPREGYTF. Here the CDR3 DNA reads TGCGCCAGCAGCTTGGTAGCAGGCCCTCGGGAAGGCTACACCTTC.

This clone appeared once. The chain couples TRBV11-2 to TRBJ2-1; maybe TRBD2 (6 bases). The CDR3 sequence is 13 residues long. Germline V lookup: CDR1 SGHAT, CDR2 FQNNGV. Trimming took 1 base from V and 5 from J, leaving 6 bases between them. The CDR3: CASSLGGDNEQFF. For the CDR3, the DNA is TGTGCCAGCAGCTTAGGGGGGGACAATGAGCAGTTCTTC.

This chain links TRBV11-2 with TRBJ2-5; no reliable D call. Trimming cost V 5 bases and J 6 bases, with 16 bases left between them. The length of the CDR3 is 14 residues. The germline CDR1 and CDR2 sequences are SGHAT and FQNNGV. CDR3: CASSPRGVSQTQYF. In nucleotides, the CDR3 is TGTGCCAGCAGCCCCAGAGGCGTCTCGCAGACCCAGTACTTC. The complete variable domain, with remaining parts taken from reference TRBV11-2 and TRBJ2-5, reads EAGVAQSPRYKIIEKRQSVAFWCNPISGHATLYWYQQILGQGPKLLIQFQNNGVVDDSQLPKDRFSAERLKGVDSTLKIQPAKLEDSAVYLCASSPRGVSQTQYFGPGTRLLVL.

V is TRBV29-1 and J is TRBJ2-2; 8 nucleotides match TRBD1. Per the germline V gene, CDR1 is SQVTM and CDR2 is ANQGSEA. The CDR3 runs to 14 residues. J lost 2 bases, V lost 7 bases, and 6 bases had no gene match. CDR3 coding DNA: TGCAGCGCGGGGACAGGCGCCAACACCGGGGAGCTGTTTTTT. Translating gives CSAGTGANTGELFF.

As concerns this clone: Different DNA sequences within this sample yield the same CDR3. The CDR3 region has the DNA TGCGCCAGCAGCCCGGGGACTAGCGGAGCAGATACGCAGTATTTT. Protein sequence: CASSPGTSGADTQYF. V gene TRBV5-1 combines with J gene TRBJ2-3; 11 bases are shared with TRBD2. The germline V gene has CDR1 SGHRS and CDR2 YFSETQ. This CDR3 region has 15 residues. With V trimmed by 4 bases and J by 4 bases, 5 bases remained unmatched.

This sequence joins TRBV5-1 and TRBJ2-1; D gene ambiguous. V was trimmed by 4 bases and J by 0 bases, leaving 8 bases between them. This CDR3 spans 14 amino acids. Germline lookup yields CDR1 SGHRS and CDR2 YFSETQ. The CDR3 sequence: CASSQDSSYNEQFF. As DNA, the CDR3 is TGCGCCAGCAGCCAAGACTCCTCCTACAATGAGCAGTTCTTC.

V is TRBV2 and J is TRBJ1-2; TRBD1 matches 9 bases. V shed 7 bases, J shed 1 base, and the junction held 13 bases outside the gene matches. Germline V CDR1 and CDR2: SNHLY, FYNNEI. The CDR3 totals 17 residues. CDR3 nucleotide sequence: TGTGCCAGCACTGAGGGGGGACAGGGAGGGAGTAACTATGGCTACACCTTC. Residues: CASTEGGQGGSNYGYTF. Full variable domain (remainder filled in from reference TRBV2 and TRBJ1-2): EPEVTQTPSHQVTQMGQEVILRCVPISNHLYFYWYRQILGQKVEFLVSFYNNEISEKSEIFDDQFSVERPDGSNFTLKIRSTKLEDSAMYFCASTEGGQGGSNYGYTFGSGTRLTVV.

The CDR3 protein is CASSRGSGQPQHF. The CDR3 bases are TGTGCCAGCAGTCGAGGGAGCGGTCAGCCCCAGCATTTT. The chain links TRBV6-5 to TRBJ1-5, with D hard to call. This CDR3 has 13 residues. V lost 5 bases, J lost 6 bases, and 11 bases lay in between. The germline CDR1 and CDR2 sequences are MNHEY and SVGAGI.

This clone appeared a single time. The chain joins TRBV2 to TRBJ1-5; 7 nucleotides line up with TRBD1. CDR1 and CDR2 from the germline V gene are SNHLY and FYNNEI. This CDR3 spans 17 amino acids. The junction had 16 bases not matched to a gene; V was cut back by 6 bases and J by 5 bases. Here the CDR3 reads CASSLTRRQGRDQPQHF. In nucleotides, the CDR3 is TGTGCCAGCAGCCTAACCCGAAGACAGGGTAGGGATCAGCCCCAGCATTTT.

V gene TRBV25-1 combines with J gene TRBJ2-5, with no clear D. The CDR3 is 14 residues long. V was pared by 4 bases and J by 3 bases, with 12 bases between. Looked up from germline, CDR1 is MGHDK and CDR2 is SYGVNS. The CDR3 reads CASSGYDGEETQYF. For the CDR3, the DNA is TGTGCCAGCAGTGGTTACGACGGAGAAGAGACCCAGTACTTC.

A single count supports this clone. The chain has TRBV4-2 and TRBJ2-3; the match to TRBD2 covers 12 bases. This CDR3 comprises 18 residues. Germline assignment: CDR1 LGHNA and CDR2 YNFKEQ. V trimming: 0 bases; J trimming: 6 bases; junction bases outside the gene matches: 10. CDR3 sequence reads: CASSQDRLAGGGRDTQYF. In nucleotides, the CDR3 is TGTGCCAGCAGCCAAGATAGGCTAGCGGGAGGGGGCCGGGATACGCAGTATTTT.

This clone was seen once. The chain uses TRBV7-6 and TRBJ2-7; 8 bases agree with TRBD2. CDR3 length: 15 residues. CDR1 is SGHVS, CDR2 FNYEAQ, per germline. The ends lost 5 bases at V and 2 bases at J; junction bases unmatched: 8. The CDR3 reads CASSASPGGPYEQYF. The CDR3 DNA follows: TGTGCCAGCAGCGCCTCCCCGGGAGGGCCCTACGAGCAGTACTTC.

CDR3 protein: CASSLFWAGSGTEAFF. The CDR3 DNA reads as TGTGCCAGCAGTTTGTTTTGGGCAGGGTCTGGCACTGAAGCTTTCTTT. This chain uses TRBV28 with TRBJ1-1; a weak D match, TRBD1 (5 bases). CDR3 length: 16 amino acids. V lost 3 bases, J lost 4 bases, and 18 bases lay in between. Germline V lookup: CDR1 MDHEN, CDR2 SYDVKM.

V usage is TRBV11-2 and J usage is TRBJ2-5, with D perhaps TRBD1 (6 bases). The germline V gene has CDR1 SGHAT and CDR2 FQNNGV. V was pared by 0 bases and J by 5 bases, with 16 bases between. The CDR3 totals 16 residues. The CDR3 region is CASSLDLVRGRETQYF. The CDR3 DNA follows: TGTGCCAGCAGCTTAGATCTAGTCAGGGGTAGGGAGACCCAGTACTTC.

J is TRBJ2-2 and V is TRBV6-6, with TRBD1 matching 7 bases. This CDR3 region has 14 residues. V dropped 7 bases and J dropped 6; count of bases not matched to a gene: 8. Germline assignment: CDR1 MNHNY and CDR2 SVGAGI (reference sequence). CDR3 in amino acids: CASTWGQGAGELFF. In nucleotides, the CDR3 is TGTGCCAGCACCTGGGGGCAGGGGGCCGGGGAGCTGTTTTTT.